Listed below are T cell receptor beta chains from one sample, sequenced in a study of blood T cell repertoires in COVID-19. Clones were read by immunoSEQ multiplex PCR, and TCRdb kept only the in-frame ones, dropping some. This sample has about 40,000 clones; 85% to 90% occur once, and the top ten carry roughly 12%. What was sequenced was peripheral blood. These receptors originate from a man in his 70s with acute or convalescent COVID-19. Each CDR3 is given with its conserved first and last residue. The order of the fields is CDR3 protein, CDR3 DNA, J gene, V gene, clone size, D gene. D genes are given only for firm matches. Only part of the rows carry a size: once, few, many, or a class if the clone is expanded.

CDR3 protein: CASSLGTSGSSYEQYF; CDR3 DNA: TGTGCCAGCAGCTTAGGGACTAGCGGGAGCTCCTACGAGCAGTACTTC; J gene: TRBJ2-7; V gene: TRBV7-9; clone size: .; D gene: TRBD2
CDR3 protein: CASSLVGNTEAFF; CDR3 DNA: TGTGCCAGCAGCTTAGTTGGCAACACTGAAGCTTTCTTT; J gene: TRBJ1-1; V gene: TRBV7-8; clone size: .; D gene: .
CDR3 protein: CASSLEPQGASEAFF; CDR3 DNA: TGTGCCAGCAGCTTAGAACCACAGGGGGCGAGTGAAGCTTTCTTT; J gene: TRBJ1-1; V gene: TRBV7-2; clone size: few; D gene: TRBD1
CDR3 protein: CASSLQETQYF; CDR3 DNA: TGTGCCAGCAGCCTCCAAGAGACCCAGTACTTC; J gene: TRBJ2-5; V gene: TRBV11-2; clone size: .; D gene: .
CDR3 protein: CASSLTGGGHMNTEAFF; CDR3 DNA: TGTGCCAGCTCACTAACAGGGGGAGGACACATGAACACTGAAGCTTTCTTT; J gene: TRBJ1-1; V gene: TRBV18; clone size: .; D gene: TRBD1
CDR3 protein: CASSSLQLAGDNEQFF; CDR3 DNA: TGTGCCAGCAGCTCCCTACAATTAGCGGGAGACAATGAGCAGTTCTTC; J gene: TRBJ2-1; V gene: TRBV5-4; clone size: once; D gene: TRBD2
CDR3 protein: CASSVRGFTLNTEAFF; CDR3 DNA: TGTGCCAGTAGTGTTCGGGGTTTCACTTTGAACACTGAAGCTTTCTTT; J gene: TRBJ1-1; V gene: TRBV19; clone size: .; D gene: .
CDR3 protein: CASSWGGLSYEQYF; CDR3 DNA: TGTGCCAGCAGCTGGGGGGGACTCTCCTACGAGCAGTACTTC; J gene: TRBJ2-7; V gene: TRBV5-6; clone size: .; D gene: TRBD2
CDR3 protein: CASAEVVDQPQHF; CDR3 DNA: TGTGCCAGCGCGGAGGTGGTCGATCAGCCCCAGCATTTT; J gene: TRBJ1-5; V gene: TRBV18; clone size: .; D gene: .
CDR3 protein: CASSSGGTYEQYF; CDR3 DNA: TGTGCCAGCAGCTCAGGGGGGACTTACGAGCAGTACTTC; J gene: TRBJ2-7; V gene: TRBV6-2/TRBV6-3; clone size: .; D gene: .
CDR3 protein: CASSPRDRAGKLFF; CDR3 DNA: TGTGCCAGCTCACCTCGGGACAGGGCGGGAAAACTGTTTTTT; J gene: TRBJ1-4; V gene: TRBV18; clone size: .; D gene: TRBD1
CDR3 protein: CASSEGGTGNTIYF; CDR3 DNA: TGTGCCAGCAGCGAGGGAGGGACTGGAAACACCATATATTTT; J gene: TRBJ1-3; V gene: TRBV11-2; clone size: .; D gene: .
CDR3 protein: CASSAQTRLAGDNEQFF; CDR3 DNA: TGTGCCAGCAGTGCCCAAACCCGACTAGCGGGAGATAATGAGCAGTTCTTC; J gene: TRBJ2-1; V gene: TRBV25-1; clone size: few; D gene: TRBD2
CDR3 protein: CASSNRLAPETQYF; CDR3 DNA: TGTGCCAGCAGTAACAGACTAGCCCCAGAGACCCAGTACTTC; J gene: TRBJ2-5; V gene: TRBV2; clone size: .; D gene: TRBD2
CDR3 protein: CASSQDIAMASLTGELFF; CDR3 DNA: TGTGCCAGCAGCCAAGATATAGCCATGGCTAGCCTTACCGGGGAGCTGTTTTTT; J gene: TRBJ2-2; V gene: TRBV4-2; clone size: .; D gene: .
CDR3 protein: CASSPTPNYEQYF; CDR3 DNA: TGTGCCAGCTCACCGACACCCAACTACGAGCAGTACTTC; J gene: TRBJ2-7; V gene: TRBV18; clone size: .; D gene: .
CDR3 protein: CASSLTARAGANEQFF; CDR3 DNA: TGTGCCAGCAGCTTAACCGCCCGAGCGGGAGCCAATGAGCAGTTCTTC; J gene: TRBJ2-1; V gene: TRBV7-3; clone size: .; D gene: TRBD2
CDR3 protein: CASSTRLAGGIDTQYF; CDR3 DNA: TGTGCCAGTAGTACCAGACTAGCGGGAGGGATAGATACGCAGTATTTT; J gene: TRBJ2-3; V gene: TRBV19; clone size: .; D gene: TRBD2
CDR3 protein: CASSRDRGYPYEQYF; CDR3 DNA: TGTGCCAGTAGCCGTGACAGGGGATACCCTTACGAGCAGTACTTC; J gene: TRBJ2-7; V gene: TRBV19; clone size: .; D gene: TRBD1
CDR3 protein: CASSFRLDRKYNSPLHF; CDR3 DNA: TGTGCCAGCAGTTTTAGGCTGGACAGAAAATATAATTCACCCCTCCACTTT; J gene: TRBJ1-6; V gene: TRBV28; clone size: .; D gene: .
CDR3 protein: CASSPLQGRGTEAFF; CDR3 DNA: TGCGCCAGCAGCCCTTTACAGGGGCGGGGAACTGAAGCTTTCTTT; J gene: TRBJ1-1; V gene: TRBV5-1; clone size: once; D gene: TRBD1
CDR3 protein: CASSQEGPGPLKEKLFF; CDR3 DNA: TGTGCCAGCAGCCAAGAGGGGCCCGGCCCCCTGAAGGAAAAACTGTTTTTT; J gene: TRBJ1-4; V gene: TRBV3-1/TRBV3-2; clone size: .; D gene: .
CDR3 protein: CASSLGAGTIYEQYF; CDR3 DNA: TGCGCCAGCAGCTTGGGGGCAGGCACAATCTACGAGCAGTACTTC; J gene: TRBJ2-7; V gene: TRBV5-1; clone size: .; D gene: .